The 25 T cell receptor beta chains below were found in one sample sequenced in a study of CD8 T cells in ankylosing spondylitis. TCRdb re-called the 5' RACE reads with MiXCR, one entry per CDR3 protein. This repertoire shows approximately 25,000 distinct CDR3 sequences, about a sixth found once; its top ten account for 28%. Input material: blood. These receptors all come from a male donor with ankylosing spondylitis or in good health (not recorded which).

This clonotype showed up many times. This rearrangement joins TRBV6-2 or TRBV6-3 to TRBJ1-1; no definite D call. V was cut by 6 bases and J by 6 bases, with 14 bases left in between. The CDR3 sequence is 13 residues long. The germline V gene encodes CDR1 MNHEY and CDR2 SVGEGT. This CDR3 reads CASSPNGRAEAFF. CDR3 DNA: TGTGCCAGCAGCCCTAATGGGCGCGCTGAAGCTTTCTTT.

The chain has TRBV5-1 and TRBJ1-1; D might be TRBD1 (5 bases). This CDR3 spans 14 amino acids. CDR1 and CDR2 from the germline V gene are SGHRS and YFSETQ. Trimming took off 3 bases at V and 3 bases at J, with 12 bases between the two ends. The CDR3, as DNA: TGCGCCAGCAGCTCAATAGGGACGGACACTGAAGCTTTCTTT. Translation gives CASSSIGTDTEAFF.

The V and J genes are TRBV29-1 and TRBJ2-5, with 8 bases identical to TRBD1. Trimming took 4 bases from V and 1 from J; bases not matched to a gene: 5. The length of the CDR3 is 14 residues. The germline CDR1 and CDR2 sequences are SQVTM and ANQGSEA. The CDR3 DNA is TGCAGCGTTGCCAGACAGGGGATCCAAGAGACCCAGTACTTC. Its translation: CSVARQGIQETQYF.

This clonotype was recorded at least ten times. The chain couples TRBV12-3 or TRBV12-4 to TRBJ2-3; possibly TRBD1 for D (5 bases). The germline V and J ends were trimmed by 3 bases and 2 bases, with 12 bases remaining between them. The CDR3 extends over 15 amino acids. CDR3 region: CASSFGQGNTDTQYF. The DNA for the CDR3 is TGTGCCAGCAGTTTTGGGCAGGGCAACACAGATACGCAGTATTTT.

The sample holds many counts of this clonotype. The chain couples TRBV7-2 to TRBJ2-7; D remains unclear. Trimming removed 4 bases at V and 6 bases at J, with 10 bases between. Germline-derived CDR1 and CDR2 are SGHTA and FQGNSA. The length of the CDR3 is 12 residues. CDR3 DNA sequence: TGTGCCAGCAGCTCGGTTAATAGCGAGCAGTACTTC. It translates to CASSSVNSEQYF.

The CDR3 DNA reads TGTGCCAGCAGCTTGAGGGTCCTTCGGGGGGATGGCACTGAAGCTTTCTTT. It yields the protein CASSLRVLRGDGTEAFF. The gene calls are TRBV5-6 and TRBJ1-1, with D perhaps matching TRBD1 (5 bases). The CDR3 covers 17 residues. The V gene's germline CDR1 is SGHDT and CDR2 YYEEEE. The V end was cut by 1 base, the J end by 4 bases, with 20 bases between.

The sample holds a few counts of this clonotype. The V gene is TRBV6-5, the J gene TRBJ2-4; 7 nucleotides match TRBD1. CDR3 length equals 13 residues. Germline V gene data show CDR1 as MNHEY and CDR2 as SVGAGI. The ends lost 7 bases at V and 5 bases at J; junction bases unmatched: 5. The CDR3 region is CASKQGPENIQYF. As DNA, the CDR3 is TGTGCCAGCAAACAGGGGCCCGAAAACATTCAGTACTTC.

This clonotype showed up many times. The chain is built from TRBV4-1 and TRBJ2-1; 15 nucleotides agree with TRBD2. Germline V CDR1 and CDR2: MGHRA, YSYEKL. CDR3 length equals 15 residues. Trimming took 5 bases from V and 7 from J; bases not matched to a gene: 3. Here the CDR3 reads CASSDGTSGRNEQFF. CDR3 nucleotide sequence: TGCGCCAGCAGCGACGGGACTAGCGGGAGGAATGAGCAGTTCTTC.

The chain recombines TRBV5-1 with TRBJ2-7, with D hard to call. The germline V gene encodes CDR1 SGHRS and CDR2 YFSETQ. V lost 3 bases to trimming and J lost 0 bases, with 13 bases between them. The CDR3 has 15 amino acids. CDR3 DNA sequence: TGCGCCAGCAGCTCGGTGGAAGCAAGCTCCTACGAGCAGTACGTC. Amino acid sequence: CASSSVEASSYEQYV.

The sample holds a few counts of this clonotype. The J gene is TRBJ2-3, the V gene TRBV7-3, with 9 nucleotides matching TRBD1. The CDR3 is 17 residues long. CDR1 is SGHTA, CDR2 FQGTGA, per germline. Germline trimming cut 5 bases from V and 1 base from J; bases unmatched to any gene: 10. CDR3 region: CASSPTRTGARTDTQYF. The CDR3, as DNA: TGTGCCAGCAGCCCGACAAGGACAGGGGCCCGCACAGATACGCAGTATTTT.

This chain connects TRBV29-1 to TRBJ2-2; D unresolved. The CDR3 runs to 13 residues. Trimming cost V 0 bases and J 13 bases, with 15 bases left between them. Germline V lookup: CDR1 SQVTM, CDR2 ANQGSEA. The CDR3 sequence is CSVEDVAPGSLFF. The CDR3 coding sequence is TGCAGCGTTGAAGATGTGGCCCCGGGTTCGCTGTTTTTT.

The rearrangement links TRBV20-1 to TRBJ1-1, with unresolved D. The CDR3 sequence is 13 residues long. The ends were cut back, 6 bases at V and 0 bases at J, with 11 bases in the middle. Germline CDR1 DFQATT, CDR2 SNEGSKA (reference sequence). DNA for the CDR3: TGCAGTGCAAGGGAGCCTGTGAACACTGAAGCTTTCTTT. Translated: CSAREPVNTEAFF.

The chain combines TRBV10-3 with TRBJ2-5; TRBD1 aligns across 7 bases. Losses at the gene ends were 4 bases for V and 0 bases for J; bases not matched to a gene: 2. The germline CDR1 and CDR2 sequences are ENHRY and SYGVKD. The CDR3 covers 14 residues. CDR3 protein: CAISGDRYQETQYF. In DNA form, the CDR3 reads TGTGCCATCAGTGGGGACAGATACCAAGAGACCCAGTACTTC.

In nucleotides, the CDR3 is TGTGCCAGCACCAAAAGGGGGCCGAACACCGGGGAGCTGTTTTTT. This gives the protein CASTKRGPNTGELFF. The rearrangement uses TRBV12-3 or TRBV12-4 and TRBJ2-2; 7 nucleotides match TRBD1. With V trimmed by 7 bases and J by 0 bases, 5 bases remained unmatched. CDR3 length equals 15 residues.

V is TRBV2 and J is TRBJ2-7; TRBD1 might be the D (6 bases). There are 9 residues in the CDR3. CDR1 is SNHLY and CDR2 is FYNNEI in the germline V gene. The CDR3, as DNA: TGTGCCAGCAGACAGGGACACCCCGTC. Amino acids: CASRQGHPV.

The chain joins TRBV6-5 to TRBJ2-3; TRBD2 matches at 8 bases. CDR3 size: 13 residues. Germline V gene sequence: CDR1 MNHEY, CDR2 SVGAGI. Unmatched junction bases numbered 2, after V lost 6 bases and J lost 3 bases. CDR3 DNA: TGTGCCAGCAGACGGGAGGGTACAGATACGCAGTATTTT. It specifies CASRREGTDTQYF.

This clonotype was recorded at least ten times. This rearrangement joins TRBV12-3 or TRBV12-4 to TRBJ1-5; no firm D call. Trimming removed 6 bases from V and 7 bases from J, with 13 bases in between. The CDR3 extends over 13 amino acids. CDR3 region: CASSRAPGQPQHF. The CDR3 DNA follows: TGTGCCAGCAGCCGCGCCCCCGGGCAGCCCCAGCATTTT.

In this sample, this clonotype turned up a few times. The chain combines TRBV27 with TRBJ1-6; a weak D match, TRBD1 (5 bases). From germline, CDR1 is MNHEY and CDR2 SMNVEV (reference sequence). CDR3 length equals 18 residues. V gave up 4 bases and J gave up 9 bases, with 25 bases separating them. Here the CDR3 reads CASSSPSGRVKSGSPLHF. As DNA, the CDR3 is TGTGCCAGCAGTTCCCCCTCGGGCAGGGTGAAATCTGGTTCACCCCTCCACTTT.

At least ten counts were recorded for this clonotype. V and J are TRBV5-5 and TRBJ2-7; D remains unclear. The V gene's germline CDR1 is SGHKS and CDR2 YYEKEE (reference sequence). V was pared by 0 bases and J by 12 bases, with 16 bases between. This CDR3 has 13 amino acids. The CDR3: CASSLGVLHDGYV. CDR3 bases: TGTGCCAGCAGCTTGGGAGTTTTACACGACGGGTACGTC.

J is TRBJ2-6 and V is TRBV7-9; D unresolved. V was clipped by 4 bases and J by 0 bases, with 4 bases between them. The germline V gene encodes CDR1 SEHNR and CDR2 FQNEAQ (reference sequence). The CDR3 extends over 14 amino acids. CDR3 sequence: CASSSSSGANVLTF. The CDR3 region has the DNA TGTGCCAGCAGCTCTAGCTCTGGGGCCAACGTCCTGACTTTC.

V gene TRBV29-1 combines with J gene TRBJ1-1, with D perhaps TRBD1 (5 bases). The CDR3 is made up of 11 amino acids. Germline V gene sequence: CDR1 SQVTM, CDR2 ANQGSEA. Trimming took 5 bases from V and 5 from J, leaving 9 bases between them. The CDR3 sequence: CSVWGRTEAFF. CDR3 in DNA: TGCAGCGTTTGGGGCAGGACTGAAGCTTTCTTT.

The chain joins TRBV28 to TRBJ2-1; D is perhaps TRBD2 (6 bases). V gave up 8 bases and J gave up 14 bases, with 19 bases separating them. The V gene's germline CDR1 is MDHEN and CDR2 SYDVKM. CDR3 length: 12 residues. The CDR3 sequence is CASGLGEDRKFF. The DNA of the CDR3 is TGTGCCAGCGGGCTTGGGGAGGATCGGAAGTTCTTC.

The rearrangement uses TRBV11-2 and TRBJ2-1; 8 positions agree with TRBD2. CDR3 length: 16 amino acids. Trimming took 2 bases from V and 6 from J; bases not matched to a gene: 9. Per the germline V gene, CDR1 is SGHAT and CDR2 is FQNNGV. CDR3 region: CASSLMPGGAVNEQFF. Here the CDR3 DNA reads TGTGCCAGCAGCTTAATGCCGGGGGGGGCAGTCAATGAGCAGTTCTTC.

In this sample, this clonotype turned up a few times. V and J are TRBV20-1 and TRBJ2-7; tentatively, D is TRBD1 (6 bases). This CDR3 is 14 amino acids long. The germline V and J ends were trimmed by 3 bases and 2 bases, with 14 bases remaining between them. Germline lookup yields CDR1 DFQATT and CDR2 SNEGSKA (reference sequence). The CDR3 DNA reads as TGCAGTGCTAGCTATCCGGGACAAGCCTACGAGCAGTACGTC. This gives the protein CSASYPGQAYEQYV.

This clonotype was counted only a few times. This CDR3 reads CASSVGMGDSYEQYF. In DNA, the CDR3 is TGTGCCAGCAGCGTAGGAATGGGGGACTCCTACGAGCAGTACTTC. The chain recombines TRBV9 with TRBJ2-7; TRBD1 or TRBD2 may be the D gene (5 bases each). The germline V gene encodes CDR1 SGDLS and CDR2 YYNGEE. CDR3 length: 15 amino acids. The ends were cut back, 0 bases at V and 0 bases at J, with 10 bases in the middle.